This TCR delta chain is drawn from a study of γδ T cells in repeated Plasmodium falciparum infection. Across the study: Each infection was followed by sampling at 21 days, plus baseline and some pre-infection draws.

Only a few counts were recorded for this clone. Its antigen is currently unknown. A far larger clone is a single base away, which makes a read error likely. This sample also contains other DNA sequences that code for the same CDR3. Points from the study as a whole: Vdelta2-negative gammadelta repertoires appeared less diverse and less shared in Malian than Australian children. Vdelta2-negative gammadelta repertoires, largely Vdelta1+, seemingly showed infection-driven waves of new clonal selection.

TCRdb made new clone calls on the multiplex PCR reads using CATT. The sample has 93,000 or so delta-chain clones; 0.9% to 1% are singletons. Flow sorting of PBMC yielded separate Vgamma9/Vdelta2+ and Vdelta2-negative gammadelta T cell populations for bulk repertoire analysis. Germline V lookup: CDR1 TSWWSYY, CDR2 QGS. The ends lost 5 bases at V and 0 bases at J; junction bases unmatched: 15. The CDR3 consists of 19 residues. The source material was gamma-delta T cells from blood. The rearrangement links TRDV1 to TRDJ2; 7 nucleotides align to TRDD3. The clonotype originates from a pool of human donors (malaria-infected and uninfected, not separated). The CDR3 bases are TGTGCTCTTGGGCAAACGATAAGAGGGATACCATCTTTGACAGCACAACTCTTCTTT. The encoded protein is CALGQTIRGIPSLTAQLFF.